The following is a TCR beta chain sequence with its context. What antigen it recognizes has not been identified. No much larger clone is present one base from it, and per-base qualities are unavailable. The method behind the library was the immunoSEQ multiplex PCR assay. RNA was extracted from all samples and reverse transcribed into cDNA, which served as template for TCR sequencing. First-strand cDNA was synthesized using SuperScript III with a 2:1 mix of oligo-dT and random hexamers. Amplification bias was assessed with a synthetic immune receptor repertoire, and residual bias was removed computationally. Regarding the original processing steps: Raw reads were preprocessed to remove errors, and CDR3 was defined according to IMGT conventions as the region from the conserved cysteine to phenylalanine. Clonality was calculated as 1 minus Shannon entropy normalized by log2 of the number of productive unique TCRs. Scalp TCRbeta sequences were cross-referenced with sorted blood CD4 and CD8 repertoires so that the CD4 or CD8 identity of scalp clones could be inferred. As stored in TCRdb, this immuneACCESS dataset retains in-frame rearrangements with V and J assigned. A fraction of the clones does not appear; measured against another copy, unresolved V genes explain less than half of the discrepancy, and the remainder lacks a known reason. Clone size and V and J calls were adopted from that table, with D and trimming inferred from the DNA. Here the sample has about 140,000 clones; 86% occur a single time. The ten largest clones represent around 14% of the sample.

The sample originates from a study of CD8+ T cells in alopecia areata (dated by TCRdb to 2017 to 2018). About the study as a whole: Treated patients were enrolled in an open-label pilot trial of oral tofacitinib, 5 to 10 mg twice daily, for moderate-to-severe alopecia areata. Patients received tofacitinib for 6 to 18 months and were then followed off drug for 6 months to check for delayed response and recurrence. Disease severity in treated patients was measured with the SALT score, which quantifies the percentage of affected scalp surface area. In both human patients and the C3H/HeJ mouse model, the study applied high-throughput TCRbeta sequencing to look at T cell clonal expansion in alopecia areata. Human TCRbeta sequencing covered scalp tissue and sorted CD4+ and CD8+ peripheral blood T cells from patchy and totalis/universalis alopecia areata patients and healthy controls. Biopsies were taken from tofacitinib-treated patients at baseline and at 4 and 24 weeks of treatment, and a later scalp biopsy was taken in several of the tofacitinib-treated patients. Scalp clonality was compared across normal scalp (n=4), patchy alopecia areata scalp (n=8), and alopecia totalis/universalis scalp (n=8). RNA came from the PAXgene miRNA kit for fixed scalp, the miRNeasy kit for PBMCs, and the RNeasy kit for mouse skin. TCRbeta CDR3 regions were amplified by immunoSEQ multiplex PCR with 35 Vbeta forward and 13 Jbeta reverse primers. Beyond this particular receptor, the publication reports: Higher clonality and more expanded CD8+ clones were observed in lesional scalp than in normal scalp, particularly in alopecia totalis/universalis, a finding suggestive of antigenic drive. Tofacitinib significantly lowered scalp clonality and the number of expanded CD8+ clones among the top 100 scalp clones. Shared TCR sequences between patients were less evident than in mice, which may be partly attributable to HLA diversity in the patient population. During tofacitinib treatment, many expanded lesional clones stuck around in both scalp and blood, and this persistence may partly explain why relapse happens after treatment is stopped. Because the treated cohort was small and had just a single nonresponder, larger studies are needed to establish links between baseline CD8+ expansion and response. Resident alphabeta T cells in normal human skin are also sequenced, complicating scalp TCR repertoire analysis, unlike mouse skin dominated by gammadelta T cells.

What the time point label conveys for this sample: 4 weeks on oral tofacitinib. The treatment or condition label, read with the paper, signifies: oral pan-JAK inhibitor, 5-10 mg twice daily. From alopecia areata patients, peripheral blood was collected along with lesional scalp punch biopsies. After PBMCs were isolated by density centrifugation and stained for CD3, CD4 and CD8, a FACSAria was used to sort CD4+ and CD8+ T cells. This TCR was recovered from a human donor with alopecia areata. The input for sequencing was CD8+ T cells sorted from blood, taken at week 4, from a patient treated with tofacitinib.

The CDR3 protein is CSVDTDGTYEQYF. The DNA is as follows: TGCAGCGTTGATACCGACGGAACCTACGAGCAGTACTTC. Here the chain combines TRBV29-1 and TRBJ2-5; the D gene is not confidently resolved. Near its end, the DNA agrees better with TRBJ2-7, so the J call may be wrong. The CDR3 holds 13 amino acids from the cysteine to the phenylalanine. Only CDR3 DNA is held: 39 bases, read in frame from base 1. The germline V gene yields SQVTM for CDR1 and ANQGSEA for CDR2.